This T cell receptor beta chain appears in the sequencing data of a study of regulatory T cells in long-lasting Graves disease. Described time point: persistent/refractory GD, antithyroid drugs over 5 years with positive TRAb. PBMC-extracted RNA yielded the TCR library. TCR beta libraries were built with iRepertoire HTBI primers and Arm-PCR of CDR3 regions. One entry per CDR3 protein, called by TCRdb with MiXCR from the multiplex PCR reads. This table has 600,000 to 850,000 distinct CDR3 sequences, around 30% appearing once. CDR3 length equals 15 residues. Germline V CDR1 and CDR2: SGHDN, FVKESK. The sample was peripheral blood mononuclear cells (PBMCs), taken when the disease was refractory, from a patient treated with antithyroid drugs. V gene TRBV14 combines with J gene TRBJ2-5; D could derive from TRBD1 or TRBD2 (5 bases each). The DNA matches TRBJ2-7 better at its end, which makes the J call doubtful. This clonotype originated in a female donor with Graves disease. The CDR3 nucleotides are TGTGCCAGCAGCCAAGAGACAGCGGATCCCTACGAGCAGTACTTC. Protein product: CASSQETADPYEQYF.